The source of this T cell receptor (beta chain) is a study of blood T cell repertoires in COVID-19 (dated by TCRdb to 2020 to 2021). Regarding the research as a whole: The collaborator samples originated in the United States, Italy and Spain and spanned the acute and convalescent phases of COVID-19. The material from the prospective study consisted of cDNA or gDNA derived from T cells, B-cell-depleted T cells, or PBMCs. The dataset comprised deeply sampled blood TCRbeta repertoires from subjects exposed to, actively infected with, or recovered from COVID-19. A freely available public database, intended as a resource for researchers studying the immune response to SARS-CoV-2, is where the repertoires were released. Samples were obtained from the ongoing ImmuneRACE study (first 160 participants) and from 1,254 subjects provided by 6 global collaborators. A de-identified subject ID, COVID-19 status, age in years and sex were almost always included in the sample metadata. Where available, HLA class I and class II types were obtained from metadata supplied by the sample provider rather than from assay-based typing. General study outcomes and caveats: Clinical and demographic metadata were provided uncurated, with the amount varying by source and participant.

Each collaborating institution followed its own protocols to collect whole blood in K2EDTA tubes. For TCRbeta analysis, collaborators shipped samples in one of three forms: frozen whole blood, isolated PBMCs, or DNA extracted from either of those sample types. TCRbeta CDR3 regions were amplified from genomic DNA using the immunoSEQ Assay, a bias-controlled multiplex PCR. Per the source publication's procedure: The number of nucleated cells in each sample was estimated from the amplification of reference gene primers within the assay. To quantify the absolute abundance of each unique TCRbeta CDR3 rearrangement, sequence reads were collapsed and filtered. Productive Simpson clonality was computed per sample as the square root of Simpson's diversity index over productive rearrangements. TCRdb provides this immuneACCESS table in a form limited to in-frame rearrangements. Some clones are lacking; in checked studies, under half of them reflect an unresolved V gene, and why the rest are absent is not known. Clonal size and the V and J genes are those of that table, whereas D and trimming came from the DNA. The sample has around 55,000 clones on record, about 82% of them singletons. About 13% of the sample is taken by the ten largest.

Worth noting for this clone: Its antigen target is currently unknown. No much larger clone is present one base from it, and per-base qualities are unavailable.

The CDR3 runs 15 residues from the cysteine to the phenylalanine. Only the CDR3 DNA is retained, 45 bases long and in frame from the first base. From a lookup of the germline V gene, CDR1 and CDR2 are MDHEN and SYDVKM. V loses 3 bases of germline sequence and J loses 7 bases, and the interval between the two ends is 18 bases. The source is a human donor in a cohort sampled during active COVID-19. Recombination connected TRBV28 to TRBJ1-2; the D gene is unclear. Material for sequencing was peripheral blood. The CDR3 has the sequence CASSLVGRLSGGYTF. The DNA sequence follows: TGTGCCAGCAGTTTGGTCGGCCGACTGTCCGGTGGCTACACCTTC.